This TCR beta chain derives from a study of blood T cell repertoires in COVID-19. Overall study: Material from acute and convalescent COVID-19 was sourced from the United States, Italy and Spain. Sources were T cells, B-cell-depleted T cells, or PBMCs; the material itself was cDNA or gDNA.

Per the original data handling: Reference gene primers were amplified, and this amplification served to estimate nucleated cell counts. Profiled with immunoSEQ multiplex PCR; TCRdb holds only in-frame clones, not every one. D and trimming come from the DNA, and the V and J calls and clone size come from that table. The repertoire includes about 230,000 clones, 84% of them detected once, and 15% to 20% sits in the top ten. Trimming took 0 bases from V and 2 from J; bases not matched to a gene: 7. The length of the CDR3 is 17 residues. Germline assignment: CDR1 MGHRA and CDR2 YSYEKL. The clonotype comes from a woman older than 75 with active or convalescent COVID-19. Material: peripheral blood. The gene calls are TRBV4-1 and TRBJ2-4, with 7 positions matching TRBD2. DNA of the CDR3: TGCGCCAGCAGCCAAGATGACGGAAGCGGGACCAAAAACATTCAGTACTTC. This translates into CASSQDDGSGTKNIQYF.